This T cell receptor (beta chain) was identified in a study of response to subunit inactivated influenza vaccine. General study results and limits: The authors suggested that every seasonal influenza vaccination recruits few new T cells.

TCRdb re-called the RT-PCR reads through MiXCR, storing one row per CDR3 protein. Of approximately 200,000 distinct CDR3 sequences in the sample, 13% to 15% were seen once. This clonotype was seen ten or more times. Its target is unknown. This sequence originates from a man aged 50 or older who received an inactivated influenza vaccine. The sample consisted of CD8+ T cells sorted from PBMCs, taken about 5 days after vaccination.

CDR3 nucleotide sequence: TGTGCCAGCAGCTTACTAAGTTCCTACAATGAGCAGTTCTTC. Protein product: CASSLLSSYNEQFF. V is TRBV7-2 and J is TRBJ2-1; D unresolved. V was cut by 2 bases and J by 1 base, with 6 bases left in between. This CDR3 has 14 residues. CDR1 and CDR2 (germline): SGHTA, FQGNSA.